This T cell receptor beta chain emerged from a study of response to subunit inactivated influenza vaccine. A single record per CDR3 protein comes from TCRdb applying MiXCR to the RT-PCR reads. The profile shows 170,000 or so distinct CDR3 sequences, around a tenth of them singletons. Overall study findings and caveats: Each seasonal flu vaccination may recruit only limited new T cells, authors suggested.

Remarks on this clonotype: Its target is unknown.

Trimming took 2 bases from V and 1 from J, leaving 7 bases between them. Germline assignment: CDR1 KGHDR and CDR2 SFDVKD. The CDR3 consists of 15 residues. The sequence was obtained from a man between 50 and 75 years old who received an inactivated influenza vaccine. The sequenced sample was CD8+ T cells sorted from PBMCs, obtained around 2 years after vaccination. The gene calls are TRBV24-1 and TRBJ2-2; possibly TRBD2 for D (6 bases). This CDR3 reads CATSDWGENTGELFF. The DNA of the CDR3 is TGTGCCACCAGTGATTGGGGGGAGAACACCGGGGAGCTGTTTTTT.